Listed here are 2 T cell receptor beta chains from one sample, sequenced in a study of blood T cell repertoires in COVID-19. This table comes from immunoSEQ multiplex PCR, and its TCRdb copy is limited to in-frame clones, with some not included. Of more than 200,000 clones in the sample, 65% to 85% were seen once. Sequencing was done on a sample of peripheral blood. These receptors originate from a woman between 35 and 50 years old with active or convalescent COVID-19.

This chain joins TRBV18 and TRBJ2-5; 8 bases agree with TRBD2. This CDR3 contains 15 residues. Germline V gene data show CDR1 as KGHSH and CDR2 as LQKENI. V lost 2 bases and J lost 1; bases outside the gene matches: 3. The DNA of the CDR3 is TGTGCCAGCTCACCATCGGGGGGGGGCCAAGAGACCCAGTACTTC. Its translation: CASSPSGGGQETQYF.

The chain employs TRBV28 and TRBJ1-1, with 9 bases matching TRBD1. Germline trimming cut 6 bases from V and 10 bases from J; bases unmatched to any gene: 9. CDR1 MDHEN and CDR2 SYDVKM come from the germline V gene. The CDR3 is 13 amino acids. DNA for the CDR3: TGTGCCAGCAGCCAACCCCGGGACAGGGTAGCTTTCTTT. It codes for CASSQPRDRVAFF.